This TCR beta chain was sequenced in a study of Graves' ophthalmopathy and Graves' hyperthyroidism. Study-wide results and caveats: Between ophthalmopathy and stable hyperthyroidism, a 13-signature model drew a separation with nearly 90% sensitivity and just under 83% specificity.

The authors amplified TCR beta CDR3 regions, and they did so from RNA transcripts for repertoire sequencing. An initial RT-PCR round employing HTBI primers preceded a second-round multiplex PCR. TCRdb redid the calling of the multiplex PCR reads with MiXCR, one entry per CDR3 protein. The sample yields roughly 600,000 distinct CDR3 sequences, 35% to 40% seen once. The table lists this clonotype with a few counts. Antigen unknown. The CDR3 runs 12 residues. Deletions cut 2 bases from V and 6 bases from J, with 5 bases between. Germline V lookup: CDR1 SGDLS, CDR2 YYNGEE. The TCR originated in an adult man with Graves' hyperthyroidism. The V call is TRBV9, the J call TRBJ1-4; no clear D. The material sequenced was peripheral blood or thyroid tissue (not recorded which). The DNA of the CDR3 is TGTGCCAGCAGCGTCGGGGATGAAAAACTGTTTTTT. As protein: CASSVGDEKLFF.